Detailed here is one TCR beta chain. The antigen is not known. The identical CDR3 is also encoded by other nucleotide sequences in the sample. The sequenced template was cDNA made from the entire isolated RNA. TCRdb keeps only in-frame clones here, not all; method: immunoSEQ multiplex PCR. The sample has under 800,000 clones, 15% to 17% seen once. The data derive from a study of beta chain features in type 1 diabetes. Germline V CDR1 and CDR2: SGHRS, YFSETQ. The V and J ends lost 0 bases and 4 bases, in that order; junction bases with no gene match: 2. This CDR3 has 14 amino acids. General study findings and limits: The similarity of naive, central memory and Treg TCRB repertoires appeared greater among patients than among healthy donors.

Sequencing was done on a sample of naive CD4+ T cells from blood. This chain connects TRBV5-1 to TRBJ2-5, with 8 bases fitting TRBD2. The TCR sequence derives from a man younger than 35 in good health. CDR3 sequence reads: CASSLGGLGETQYF. CDR3 DNA: TGCGCCAGCAGCTTGGGGGGACTAGGAGAGACCCAGTACTTC.